This T cell receptor (beta chain) was recorded in a study of naive and memory T cell subsets. General observations from the study: In naive cells, over 95% of TCR sequences were seen only once. Possibly reflecting memory cells re-expressing CD45RA, a few larger clonotypes occurred in naive repertoires, especially CD8.

Germline V CDR1 and CDR2: SGHTA, FQGTGA. V dropped 5 bases and J dropped 0 bases, with 14 bases sitting between them. The CDR3 covers 16 residues. Overnight CMV lysate stimulation of fresh PBMCs defined donor CMV status by CD4+ IFNgamma. Both TRBC1 and TRBC2 were covered by a beta constant-region primer of two equimolar oligonucleotides. Four rounds of PCR amplified the ligated cDNA using nested alpha and beta constant-region primers plus SP2. A single record per CDR3 protein comes from TCRdb applying MiXCR to the UMI-ligation and nested PCR reads. The sample contains over 110,000 distinct CDR3 sequences, 15% to 25% of which appear only once. This clonotype was seen a few times. The antigen remains undetermined.

V and J are TRBV7-3 and TRBJ2-1; D gene ambiguous. This TCR was sampled from a human donor in good health. The sequenced sample consisted of naive CD8+ T cells from blood. The CDR3 loop is CASSINGGASYNEQFF. DNA of the CDR3: TGTGCCAGCAGCATCAACGGCGGAGCCTCCTACAATGAGCAGTTCTTC.